The clone carrying this T cell receptor (beta chain) was observed at least ten times. Losses at the gene ends were 4 bases for V and 4 bases for J; bases not matched to a gene: 10. CDR1 is SGHKS, CDR2 YYEKEE, per germline (reference sequence). This CDR3 is built from 15 residues. The data belong to a study of T cells in Graves' hyperthyroidism and ophthalmopathy. Amplification yielded TCR beta CDR3 regions, with RNA transcripts as the source. A set of HTBI primers served as the primers for a first-round RT-PCR of the TCR CDR3. TCRdb recomputed calls from the multiplex PCR reads with MiXCR, one row per CDR3 protein. The table lists about 410,000 distinct CDR3 sequences, roughly 14% of them singletons, with roughly 13% in the top ten.

The chain recombines TRBV5-5 with TRBJ1-2; 7 bases match TRBD1. The source is a man younger than 35 with Graves' ophthalmopathy. The specimen was blood. The CDR3 DNA follows: TGTGCCAGCAGCGGTTCTTGGACAGGTACCTATGGCTACACCTTC. This translates into CASSGSWTGTYGYTF.